Shown below are 30 T cell receptor beta chains from a single sample sequenced in a study of cytomegalovirus exposure and HLA in healthy donors. Profiled with immunoSEQ multiplex PCR; TCRdb holds only in-frame clones, not every one. Of some 320,000 clones detected, 87% appear once; the ten largest clones hold approximately 1.1%. Input material: PBMCs. Receptors originate from a woman in her 30s in good health and CMV-seropositive.

The chain couples TRBV12-1 to TRBJ1-6; the table's D gene call, TRBD1, was not cross checked with the DNA. TRBV12-1 is a recognized pseudogene. The CDR3 covers 16 residues. The CDR3 sequence: CASSSKRGTGVTPLHF. The CDR3 DNA reads as TGTGCCAGCAGCTCCAAAAGGGGGACAGGAGTTACACCCCTCCACTTT.

V usage is TRBV7-2 and J usage is TRBJ2-6, with TRBD2 matching over 8 bases. V was pared by 0 bases and J by 2 bases, with 0 bases of the junction left unmatched. The CDR3 spans 16 residues. From germline, CDR1 is SGHTA and CDR2 FQGNSA. The CDR3 here is CASSLAGLAGANVLTF. CDR3 DNA: TGTGCCAGCAGCTTAGCGGGACTAGCTGGGGCCAACGTCCTGACTTTC.

CDR3 DNA: TGTGCCAGCAGCTTAGCGCTAGCGGGTGCCAATGAGCAGTTCTTC. It yields the protein CASSLALAGANEQFF. The chain is built from TRBV11-3 and TRBJ2-1; 8 nucleotides align to TRBD2. CDR3 size: 15 residues. The germline CDR1 and CDR2 sequences are SGHNT and YENEEA. Losses at the gene ends were 1 base for V and 6 bases for J; bases not matched to a gene: 5.

J is TRBJ2-7 and V is TRBV6-1; D remains ambiguous. The CDR3 extends over 14 amino acids. Germline V gene sequence: CDR1 MNHNS, CDR2 SASEGT. Trimming stripped 4 bases from V and 2 bases from J, with 12 bases between. Here the CDR3 reads CASSVGPTTYEQYF. The CDR3 region has the DNA TGTGCCAGCAGTGTTGGACCAACCACCTACGAGCAGTACTTC.

The chain recombines TRBV5-4 with TRBJ2-2; D possibly matches TRBD1 or TRBD2 (5 bases each). There are 16 residues in the CDR3. The germline gives CDR1 SGHNT, CDR2 YYREEE (reference sequence). V lost 3 bases to trimming and J lost 4 bases, with 16 bases between them. The CDR3: CASSSRDPILTGELFF. The CDR3 coding sequence is TGTGCCAGCAGCTCCCGGGACCCCATACTCACCGGGGAGCTGTTTTTT.

The chain recombines TRBV28 with TRBJ2-7, with TRBD2 matching over 10 bases. Germline CDR1 MDHEN, CDR2 SYDVKM. This CDR3 is 14 amino acids long. With 7 bases clipped from V and 7 bases from J, the junction kept 10 bases outside the gene matches. CDR3 in DNA: TGTGCCAGCATATTTAGCGGGAGGCTGGGGGAGCAGTACTTC. Translated: CASIFSGRLGEQYF.

This rearrangement joins TRBV5-6 to TRBJ1-1; a weak D match, TRBD1 (6 bases). V shed 3 bases and J shed 1 base, with 10 bases lying between them. The germline V gene encodes CDR1 SGHDT and CDR2 YYEEEE. CDR3 length: 14 residues. The CDR3 DNA is TGTGCCAGCAGCTGGGGGACAAGGAACACTGAAGCTTTCTTT. Its protein is CASSWGTRNTEAFF.

The DNA for the CDR3 is TGTGCCAGCAGCTTAAGGGTCCGGGAGACCCAGTACTTC. The encoded protein is CASSLRVRETQYF. The chain couples TRBV11-2 to TRBJ2-5; no firm D call. The CDR3 is 13 residues long. Deletions cut 2 bases from V and 5 bases from J, with 9 bases between. The germline gives CDR1 SGHAT, CDR2 FQNNGV.

This clone has a handful of counts. The sample has other DNA sequences that encode this CDR3 too. This chain links TRBV5-6 with TRBJ2-7; maybe TRBD1 (5 bases). Trimming shortened V by 0 bases and J by 5 bases, and 6 bases separated the two germline ends. The CDR3 has 12 amino acids. The germline V gene has CDR1 SGHDT and CDR2 YYEEEE. CDR3 nucleotides: TGTGCCAGCAGCTTGGTAGGGGACGAGCAGTACTTC. Translated, it gives CASSLVGDEQYF. The full variable domain, with the rest looked up from reference TRBV5-6 and TRBJ2-7, is DAGVTQSPTHLIKTRGQQVTLRCSPKSGHDTVSWYQQALGQGPQFIFQYYEEEERQRGNFPDRFSGHQFPNYSSELNVNALLLGDSALYLCASSLVGDEQYFGPGTRLTVT.

V and J are TRBV25-1 and TRBJ2-2, with D perhaps matching TRBD2 (6 bases). V was pared by 1 base and J by 2 bases, with 11 bases between. The CDR3 length is 16 residues. Germline V gene lookup returns CDR1 MGHDK and CDR2 SYGVNS. The CDR3 DNA sequence: TGTGCCAGCAGTGAATGGGGGACTCGAAACACCGGGGAGCTGTTTTTT. Protein: CASSEWGTRNTGELFF.

Details on this clone: Within the sample, other DNA sequences also encode this same CDR3. V usage is TRBV27 and J usage is TRBJ1-2, with a possible D match to TRBD1 (5 bases). CDR1 is MNHEY, CDR2 SMNVEV, per germline (reference sequence). The V and J ends lost 2 bases and 5 bases respectively, with 9 bases between them. This CDR3 has 13 amino acids. CDR3 protein: CASSLGGSYGYTF. The CDR3 DNA sequence: TGTGCCAGCAGTTTAGGGGGTTCTTATGGCTACACCTTC.

The chain uses TRBV7-8 and TRBJ1-5; 8 bases match TRBD1. The CDR3 runs 14 residues. Germline V gives CDR1 SGHVS, CDR2 FQNEAQ. V shed 7 bases and J 6 bases; nucleotides not matched to a gene: 8. The CDR3 here is CASTPTGAGQPQHF. The CDR3 nucleotides are TGTGCCAGCACCCCGACAGGGGCGGGTCAGCCCCAGCATTTT.

A word on this clone: The same CDR3 also results from other DNA sequences found in this sample. The genes are TRBV6-5 and TRBJ2-7; no firm D call. Deletions cut 2 bases from V and 1 base from J, with 9 bases between. The CDR3 contains 14 residues. The germline V gene encodes CDR1 MNHEY and CDR2 SVGAGI. In DNA, the CDR3 is TGTGCCAGCAGTTACGGCGGTATTTCCTACGAGCAGTACTTC. It translates to CASSYGGISYEQYF.

The chain has TRBV30 and TRBJ1-4, with D possibly TRBD1 on 6 matching bases. The V gene lost 5 bases and the J gene lost 2 bases, with 9 bases spanning the gap. The CDR3 is 13 amino acids. Germline-derived CDR1 and CDR2 are GTSNPN and SVGIG (reference sequence). The CDR3 sequence: CAWSGQTNEKLFF. Written as DNA, the CDR3 is TGTGCCTGGTCCGGACAGACTAATGAAAAACTGTTTTTT.

The chain is built from TRBV4-3 and TRBJ2-2, with 15 bases matching TRBD2. The CDR3 contains 17 residues. V trimming: 1 base; J trimming: 4 bases; junction bases outside the gene matches: 1. Germline assignment: CDR1 LGHNA and CDR2 YSLEER. CDR3: CASSQGGLAGGTGELFF. Written as DNA, the CDR3 is TGCGCCAGCAGCCAAGGGGGACTAGCGGGAGGCACCGGGGAGCTGTTTTTT.

The V and J genes are TRBV6-1 and TRBJ2-7; 9 bases map to TRBD1. The CDR3 sequence is 13 residues long. Germline assignment: CDR1 MNHNS and CDR2 SASEGT. The J segment lost 7 bases and the V segment lost 7 bases, leaving 8 bases of the junction unmatched. CDR3 sequence (DNA): TGTGCCAGCACGGGACAGGGCTACCTGGAGCAGTACTTC. This sequence encodes CASTGQGYLEQYF.

V is TRBV30 and J is TRBJ1-4; D is uncertain. V shed 4 bases and J shed 4 bases, with 7 bases lying between them. The CDR3 totals 12 residues. In germline, CDR1 is GTSNPN, CDR2 SVGIG (reference sequence). The CDR3, as DNA: TGTGCCTGGACAAGGTATAATGAAAAACTGTTTTTT. This sequence encodes CAWTRYNEKLFF.

This chain joins TRBV11-2 and TRBJ1-5; weak D call: TRBD1 (5 bases). The CDR3 totals 13 residues. Germline V gene sequence: CDR1 SGHAT, CDR2 FQNNGV. Trimming shortened V by 3 bases and J by 5 bases, and 8 bases separated the two germline ends. The CDR3 region has the DNA TGTGCCAGCAGCTTGACAGCAGATCAGCCCCAGCATTTT. Amino acid sequence: CASSLTADQPQHF.

CDR3 nucleotide sequence: TGTGCCAGCAGCTTAGATTTGGGCAATGAGCAGTTCTTC. It encodes CASSLDLGNEQFF. The chain couples TRBV11-3 to TRBJ2-1; D is undetermined. Per the germline V gene, CDR1 is SGHNT and CDR2 is YENEEA. Trimming removed 0 bases at V and 6 bases at J, with 6 bases between. The CDR3 sequence is 13 residues long.

The rearrangement joins TRBV7-2 to TRBJ2-3, with D perhaps TRBD1 or TRBD2 (5 bases each). The CDR3 extends over 13 amino acids. The germline CDR1 and CDR2 sequences are SGHTA and FQGNSA. The V end lost 1 base, the J end lost 8 bases, and 10 bases lay between the germline ends. The CDR3 region has the DNA TGTGCCAGCAGCTTAGAGGGGACCACTACGCAGTATTTT. This gives the protein CASSLEGTTTQYF.

The CDR3 DNA follows: TGTGCCAGCAGCCGGATGGCGGTACCGGGAGCCCAGTACTTC. Translated, it gives CASSRMAVPGAQYF. This chain connects TRBV28 to TRBJ2-5, with TRBD2 as a possible D gene (6 bases). Germline lookup yields CDR1 MDHEN and CDR2 SYDVKM. The ends were cut back, 6 bases at V and 9 bases at J, with 20 bases in the middle. The CDR3 length is 14 residues.

This chain connects TRBV7-2 to TRBJ2-7; TRBD2 aligns across 13 bases. The V and J ends lost 5 bases and 0 bases, in that order; junction bases with no gene match: 1. The CDR3 loop spans 15 amino acids. From germline, CDR1 is SGHTA and CDR2 FQGNSA. The CDR3 DNA reads TGTGCCAGCAGCAGGACTAGCGGGGGCTCCTACGAGCAGTACTTC. Encoded protein: CASSRTSGGSYEQYF.

This clone was observed once. The chain links TRBV29-1 to TRBJ2-5; 12 nucleotides agree with TRBD2. The CDR3 totals 13 residues. V lost 6 bases and J lost 4; bases outside the gene matches: 3. CDR1 is SQVTM and CDR2 is ANQGSEA in the germline V gene. The CDR3 nucleotides read TGCAGCGTCCGACTAGCGGGGGTAGAGACCCAGTACTTC. Protein sequence: CSVRLAGVETQYF.

The V gene is TRBV9, the J gene TRBJ2-2; 7 bases are a match to TRBD2. CDR1 SGDLS and CDR2 YYNGEE come from the germline V gene. The length of the CDR3 is 15 residues. The V and J ends lost 4 bases and 5 bases, in that order; junction bases with no gene match: 8. CDR3 loop: CASSPRWEGTGELFF. The CDR3 DNA sequence: TGTGCCAGCAGCCCCCGGTGGGAGGGGACCGGGGAGCTGTTTTTT.

To note about this clone: Different DNA sequences within this sample yield the same CDR3. This rearrangement joins TRBV28 to TRBJ1-1, with D uncertain. The CDR3 is 13 amino acids. V lost 3 bases and J lost 2, with 7 bases in between. CDR1 and CDR2 (germline): MDHEN, SYDVKM. CDR3 sequence: CASSFGPNTEAFF. The DNA for the CDR3 is TGTGCCAGCAGTTTCGGCCCTAACACTGAAGCTTTCTTT.

V is TRBV6-5 and J is TRBJ2-1; D unresolved. Trimming cost V 6 bases and J 6 bases, with 6 bases left between them. Germline V gives CDR1 MNHEY, CDR2 SVGAGI. The CDR3 spans 11 residues. The CDR3 here is CASRSGNEQFF. DNA for the CDR3: TGTGCCAGCAGATCGGGCAATGAGCAGTTCTTC.

This clone was detected once. This sequence joins TRBV5-6 and TRBJ1-6; D gene unclear. With 5 bases removed from V and 6 bases from J, the gap between germline ends came to 12 bases. The CDR3 has 14 residues. In germline, CDR1 is SGHDT, CDR2 YYEEEE. CDR3 sequence reads: CASRRGQINSPLHF. The CDR3 nucleotides are TGTGCCAGCAGGAGAGGGCAGATTAATTCACCCCTCCACTTT.

The rearrangement joins TRBV5-1 to TRBJ2-7, with unresolved D. This CDR3 region has 15 residues. The V gene lost 1 base and the J gene lost 0 bases, with 11 bases spanning the gap. CDR1 SGHRS and CDR2 YFSETQ come from the germline V gene. The DNA of the CDR3 is TGCGCCAGCAGCTTGATCCGCTCGGTCTCCTACGAGCAGTACTTC. This sequence encodes CASSLIRSVSYEQYF.

This sequence joins TRBV27 and TRBJ2-7; a possible D gene is TRBD2 (5 bases). CDR1 is MNHEY and CDR2 is SMNVEV in the germline V gene (reference sequence). V lost 3 bases to trimming and J lost 6 bases, with 18 bases between them. The CDR3 is made up of 15 amino acids. The CDR3: CASSLDWNNPLEQYF. CDR3 sequence (DNA): TGTGCCAGCAGTTTGGACTGGAATAACCCTCTCGAGCAGTACTTC.

The rearrangement uses TRBV15 and TRBJ1-1, with D hard to call. Germline V CDR1 and CDR2: LNHNV, YYDKDF (reference sequence). The CDR3 has 11 amino acids. Trimming pared 5 bases from V and 2 bases from J, leaving 3 bases between. CDR3 sequence: CATSGNTEAFF. In nucleotides, the CDR3 is TGTGCCACCAGCGGAAACACTGAAGCTTTCTTT.